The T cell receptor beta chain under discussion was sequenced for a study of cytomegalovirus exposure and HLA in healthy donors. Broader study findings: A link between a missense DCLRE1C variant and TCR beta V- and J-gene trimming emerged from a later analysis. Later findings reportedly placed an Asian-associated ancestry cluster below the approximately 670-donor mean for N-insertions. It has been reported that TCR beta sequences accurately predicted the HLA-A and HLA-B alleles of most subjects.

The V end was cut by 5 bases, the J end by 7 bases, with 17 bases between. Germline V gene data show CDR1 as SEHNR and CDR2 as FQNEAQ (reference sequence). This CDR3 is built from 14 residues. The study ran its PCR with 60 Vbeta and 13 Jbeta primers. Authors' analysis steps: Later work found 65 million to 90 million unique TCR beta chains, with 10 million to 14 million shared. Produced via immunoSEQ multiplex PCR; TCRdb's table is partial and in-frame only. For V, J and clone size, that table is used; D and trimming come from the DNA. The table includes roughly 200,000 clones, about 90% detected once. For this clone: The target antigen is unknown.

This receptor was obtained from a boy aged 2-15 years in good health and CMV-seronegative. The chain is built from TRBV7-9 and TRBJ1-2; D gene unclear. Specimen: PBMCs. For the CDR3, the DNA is TGTGCCAGCAGCCACCCCTCCCCGGCAGGTGGCTACACCTTC. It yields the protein CASSHPSPAGGYTF.